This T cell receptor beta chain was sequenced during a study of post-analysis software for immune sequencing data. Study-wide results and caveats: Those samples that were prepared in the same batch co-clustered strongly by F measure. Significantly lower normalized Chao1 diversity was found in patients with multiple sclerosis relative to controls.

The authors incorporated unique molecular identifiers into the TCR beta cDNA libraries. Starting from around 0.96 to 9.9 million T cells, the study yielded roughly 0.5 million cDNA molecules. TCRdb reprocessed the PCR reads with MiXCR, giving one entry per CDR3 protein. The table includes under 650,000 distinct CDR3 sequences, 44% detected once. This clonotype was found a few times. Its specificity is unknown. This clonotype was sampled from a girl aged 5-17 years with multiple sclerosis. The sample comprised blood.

The DNA of the CDR3 is TGCAGTGCTAGAGATCCGGGACTCGCCAATGAGCAGTTCTTC. Its protein product is CSARDPGLANEQFF. The chain is built from TRBV20-1 and TRBJ2-1; D possibly corresponds to TRBD2 (6 bases). V was shortened by 0 bases and J by 6 bases, with 12 bases between the two germline ends. The CDR3 runs 14 residues. Germline V lookup: CDR1 DFQATT, CDR2 SNEGSKA (reference sequence).